This T cell receptor beta chain was retrieved from a study of blood T cell repertoires in COVID-19. This table comes from immunoSEQ multiplex PCR, and its TCRdb copy is limited to in-frame clones, with some not included. The sample holds 250,000 or so clones, about 87% seen once. In germline, CDR1 is MNHEY, CDR2 SVGEGT. V dropped 4 bases and J dropped 2 bases, with 8 bases sitting between them. The CDR3 loop spans 13 amino acids. The V call is TRBV6-2 or TRBV6-3, the J call TRBJ1-2; tentatively, D is TRBD1 (5 bases). The sequenced sample consisted of PBMCs or T cells enriched from blood (not recorded which). The receptor comes from a woman aged 40-49 years who had been exposed to COVID-19. CDR3: CASSFQGNYGYTF. CDR3 in DNA: TGTGCCAGCAGTTTCCAGGGCAACTATGGCTACACCTTC.